This T cell receptor beta chain was observed in a study of cytomegalovirus exposure and HLA in healthy donors listed by TCRdb under 2017. As for the study more broadly: An earlier analysis of about 560 of the donors reported around 280 Gb of sequence data and 117 million unique TCR beta sequences obtained from approximately 180 million T cells. The genetic ancestry cluster associated with self-reported Caucasian donors included 80% to 90% of the approximately 430 genotyped donors. A later analysis re-analyzed previously published TCR beta repertoires from roughly 600 donors and added high-resolution HLA genotyping to study TCR occurrence patterns. Among a few hundred genotyped donors of the cohort, an average of about 240,000 unique TCR beta nucleotide sequences were sequenced per donor, roughly 18% of them non-productive. The study aimed to test whether signatures of past pathogen exposure could be identified by cataloging public T cell receptors. Rather than using new phenotypic data, the later analysis identified candidate immune exposures from TCR beta sequences and from how often those sequences occurred across donors. To predict cytomegalovirus infection status, the study brought together high-throughput TCR immunosequencing, statistical association of individual TCRs with disease status, and machine learning. In an earlier analysis of several hundred of the donors, high-throughput TCR beta sequencing was used to judge whether each TCR beta V gene segment behaved as functional or pseudogenic. A later genetic analysis took genome-wide SNP genotypes for about 55% of the 666 donors and used that subset as a discovery cohort. Approximately 300 gigabases of sequencing data and 75 million to 85 million unique TCR sequences made up an early release that covered approximately 620 HLA-typed donors. Alongside the repertoire data, information on donor age, sex, ethnicity and CMV serostatus was compiled. Besides the first cohort of roughly 700 subjects, a separate validation cohort made up of over 100 different subjects was used. Because of strong linkage in the cohort, roughly five DR-DQ haplotypes were treated as single units for association and clustering. HLA typing included class I and class II loci at four-digit resolution. The number of typed donors differed by locus: about 629-630 for A, B, C, DRB1 and DQB1; 522 for DQA1; 606 for DPA1; and around 450 for DPB1. The study used immunosequencing to profile the T cell repertoires of 600 to 850 subjects and linked those repertoires to cytomegalovirus serostatus. Every repertoire in the discovery cohort had been generated on one and the same sequencing platform.

This clone is a singleton in its sample. The specificity of this receptor is unknown. No qualities accompany the bases; no much larger clone lies one base away. Library preparation was by the immunoSEQ multiplex PCR assay. The multiplex PCR relied on a mix of 60 forward primers for TCR Vbeta segments and 13 reverse primers for TCR Jbeta segments. A multiplex PCR assay on genomic DNA amplified the CDR3 region of rearranged TCR beta genes. Amplified TCR beta libraries were sequenced as 87-base-pair reads on the Illumina HiSeq System. Turning to the authors' computational methods: A later analysis tallied around 80 million unique TCR beta chains across the 666 repertoires, and roughly 11 million of those chains were shared by two or more donors. To remove PCR and sequencing errors, raw reads were error-corrected and collapsed into unique sequences using a nearest-neighbor algorithm that merged closely related sequences. Alignment of CDR3 sequences to IMGT reference sequences was used to assign V, D and J gene segments. For a sequence to be retained, a match of at least six nucleotides to both a V gene segment and a J gene segment was required. A rearrangement counted as productive if the CDR3 had no stop codons and remained in frame with V and J, and every other rearrangement counted as non-productive. CDR3 was defined according to IMGT convention as the region running from the second conserved V-encoded cysteine to the conserved J-encoded phenylalanine. The earlier analysis of about 620 of the donors excluded sequences that lacked an unambiguous match to a single V gene segment. In an earlier analysis of 587 of the donors, a V segment was called functional when productive rearrangements were above 56.7%, and segregating when the standard deviation between donors exceeded 5%. A statistical classification framework was built to diagnose cytomegalovirus status from the catalog of TCR beta chain sequences. In a later analysis, V and J genes were assigned by comparing TCR nucleotide sequences against IMGT/GENE-DB human TR gene sequences. In a later analysis, CDR3 sequences and most-parsimonious VDJ recombination scenarios were assigned using the TCRdist pipeline. A later analysis defined each TCR beta chain by its CDR3 amino acid sequence plus V-gene family, and excluded reads lacking a unique V-gene family. A later analysis removed over 500 highly shared, low-generation-probability nucleotide sequences to deal with suspected cross-contamination and a sequencing artifact. For each public chain, a later analysis derived a clonal expansion index from normalized ranks of inferred template counts within each repertoire. A later analysis computed generation probabilities with a VDJ recombination model fitted to out-of-frame rearrangements, and checked the results against IGoR. Hypergeometric tests were used in a later analysis to score TCR-TCR, TCR-HLA and TCR-CMV co-occurrence, with a repertoire-size bias correction applied to the TCR pairs. A later analysis estimated false discovery rates by permuting HLA or CMV assignments 20 times. In a later analysis, co-occurring TCRs were grouped using DBSCAN, with TCRdist sequence similarity added in when clustering inside HLA-allele-positive subsets. Co-occurrence clustering excluded repertoires with fewer than 30,000 or more than 120,000 public chains, plus five with anomalous nucleotide sharing. What TCRdb holds here is the immuneACCESS table cut down to in-frame rearrangements. Part of the clones is not present; checked against another copy, under half of the missing clones reflect an unresolved V gene, and the others are unexplained. V, J and clone size derive from that table, while D and trimming were established from the DNA sequence. This sample has 90,000 to 100,000 clones in its table, and around four fifths of those were observed once. 1.5% to 2.5% of the sample comes from the top ten.

The investigation overall reported the following: Specific HLA alleles were associated with around 18,000 TCR beta sequences at a false discovery rate of 0.05 in a later analysis. Compared with equally common non-associated chains, HLA-associated TCR beta chains in a later analysis were more clonally expanded and had lower generation probabilities. Compared with the roughly 710-donor mean, donors in an Asian-associated ancestry cluster had fewer N-insertions in productive TCRs, according to a later genetic analysis. The classifier was reported to diagnose cytomegalovirus status with high specificity and sensitivity in both the original cohort and the validation cohort. In the study, approximately 160 TCR beta chains were listed as associated with cytomegalovirus. Sequencing depth was assumed to be roughly uniform across donors in the presence/absence analyses, though that assumption may not hold. Because counts were too low, roughly 17 rarely observed V segments, including chromosome 9 orphons, were left out of the earlier analysis of a few hundred of the donors. Because the 87-base-pair reads could not distinguish some IMGT-functional V segments, including TRBV6-2 and TRBV6-3, those segments were excluded. Most CMV-associated TCR beta chains appeared to be HLA-restricted in a later analysis, and the HLA associations seemed to be driven largely by CMV exposure. In vitro tests confirmed that three of the cytomegalovirus-associated TCR beta chains recognize cytomegalovirus antigens. Most TCR sequences were observed very rarely across donors, whereas some public TCRs were present in many individuals. Immune exposure information for the cohort was limited to CMV serostatus. A group of highly shared sequence variants was considered likely to be a technical artifact of the sequencing pipeline. Broadly in line with IMGT annotations, most TCR beta V segments showed up in productive rearrangements about 90% or about 30% of the time in an earlier analysis of under 700 of the donors. A further reported finding was that TCR beta sequences accurately predicted the HLA-A and HLA-B alleles for most subjects in the first cohort. An association between a missense DCLRE1C variant and V-gene and J-gene trimming of TCR beta chains was found in a later genetic analysis and replicated in an independent cohort. In a later analysis, TCR association rates were found to vary across HLA loci, with the most associated TCRs seen for DRB1 alleles and the fewest for HLA-C alleles. It was suggested by the authors that the approach could potentially be generalized to other disease states and immunological phenotypes. When HLA alleles, especially DR and DQ, strongly co-occurred, attributing TCR associations to individual alleles was difficult. Several of the top co-occurrence clusters appeared to be linked to parvovirus B19, influenza, CMV and Epstein-Barr virus, according to a later analysis. Linkage disequilibrium might explain the correlated functional status among segregating V segments, but an unknown experimental factor could not be excluded. This cohort had only TCR beta chains sequenced, and the lack of alpha or paired-chain data limited which features could be detected. Because HLA typing was missing for some donors at each locus, association tests included only the typed subset.

The cohort was made up of hundreds of healthy bone marrow donors. At the time of sampling, all cohort members were nominally healthy, though unrecorded immune exposures were likely present. The donor was CMV seronegative and was included in the group of about 350 seronegative cohort members. Every donor gave a peripheral blood sample, and the peripheral blood mononuclear cells from that sample were used for TCR beta sequencing. Genomic DNA extraction from the blood cell samples was performed with the Qiagen DNeasy Blood Extraction Kit. CDR1 and CDR2 are drawn from the germline V gene (reference sequence): SGHNT, YYREEE. The CDR3, from cysteine to phenylalanine, totals 13 residues. CDR3 DNA only is kept here, 39 bases in frame from base 1. V loses 5 bases at its end and J loses 6 bases; junction bases beyond the gene matches: 7.

The source of this sequence is a man aged 35-49 years in good health and CMV-seronegative. The rearrangement combines TRBV5-4 with TRBJ2-7, with 8 bases matching TRBD1. The sample comprised PBMCs. The CDR3 protein: CASSSGQGGEQYF. The DNA reads TGTGCCAGCAGTTCCGGACAGGGAGGCGAGCAGTACTTC.